This is a list of T cell receptor beta chains from one sample in a study of blood T cell repertoires in COVID-19. The data were produced by immunoSEQ multiplex PCR, yet TCRdb's version contains in-frame clones alone and is incomplete. The top ten hold about 4.1% of the sample, which has 130,000 or so clones, roughly 89% seen once. The sample consisted of peripheral blood. The receptors here all came from a man between 60 and 75 years old with COVID-19, enrolled during active disease. The CDR3 runs from the conserved cysteine through the conserved F or W. D genes are given only for firm matches. Rows give clone size only sometimes, using once, few, many, or a class for an expanded clone.

>.|TRBV19|TRBD1|TRBJ1-2
CASRTGTAILNYGYTF
TGTGCCAGTAGAACCGGGACAGCGATCCTTAACTATGGCTACACCTTC
>.|TRBV19|.|TRBJ1-1
CASSIDRLAGGTEAFF
TGTGCCAGTAGTATAGATAGGTTAGCGGGTGGCACTGAAGCTTTCTTT
>.|TRBV15|.|TRBJ1-4
CATSRPGTLGEKLFF
TGTGCCACCAGCAGACCCGGGACTCTGGGGGAAAAACTGTTTTTT
>.|TRBV5-6|.|TRBJ1-2
CASSLLPQGTGGGYTF
TGTGCCAGCAGCTTGCTTCCCCAGGGCACCGGAGGGGGCTACACCTTC
>.|TRBV15|.|TRBJ1-1
CATSRVQWSSGEAFF
TGTGCCACCAGCAGGGTCCAGTGGAGTTCGGGTGAAGCTTTCTTT
>.|TRBV5-4|.|TRBJ2-2
CASSFGGGLTGELFF
TGTGCCAGCAGCTTCGGCGGGGGCCTCACCGGGGAGCTGTTTTTT
>.|TRBV9|.|TRBJ1-2
CASSSGQPSGYTF
TGTGCCAGCAGCTCTGGCCAACCCTCTGGCTACACCTTC
>.|TRBV30|.|TRBJ1-5
CAWSVHREQPQHF
TGTGCCTGGAGTGTACACCGGGAGCAGCCCCAGCATTTT
>few|TRBV27|.|TRBJ2-1
CASSSLGTDNEQFF
TGTGCCAGCAGTTCCCTAGGGACTGACAATGAGCAGTTCTTC
>.|TRBV6-2/TRBV6-3|.|TRBJ1-2
CASSYAPRVGYTF
TGTGCCAGCAGTTACGCCCCGCGTGTTGGCTACACCTTC
>.|TRBV11-2|.|TRBJ1-1
CASSLLGGTEAFF
TGTGCCAGCAGCTTATTGGGGGGCACTGAAGCTTTCTTT
>.|TRBV28|.|TRBJ1-1
CASSFQGPGAFF
TGTGCCAGCAGTTTCCAGGGGCCTGGAGCTTTCTTT
>.|TRBV19|.|TRBJ1-1
CASSPRGGAEAFF
TGTGCCAGTAGTCCCCGGGGGGGAGCTGAAGCTTTCTTT
>.|TRBV2|.|TRBJ1-5
CASSLTENQPRHF
TGTGCCAGCAGTCTTACAGAGAATCAGCCCCGGCATTTT
>.|TRBV29-1|.|TRBJ1-4
CSVETWDILFF
TGCAGCGTTGAAACCTGGGACATACTGTTTTTT